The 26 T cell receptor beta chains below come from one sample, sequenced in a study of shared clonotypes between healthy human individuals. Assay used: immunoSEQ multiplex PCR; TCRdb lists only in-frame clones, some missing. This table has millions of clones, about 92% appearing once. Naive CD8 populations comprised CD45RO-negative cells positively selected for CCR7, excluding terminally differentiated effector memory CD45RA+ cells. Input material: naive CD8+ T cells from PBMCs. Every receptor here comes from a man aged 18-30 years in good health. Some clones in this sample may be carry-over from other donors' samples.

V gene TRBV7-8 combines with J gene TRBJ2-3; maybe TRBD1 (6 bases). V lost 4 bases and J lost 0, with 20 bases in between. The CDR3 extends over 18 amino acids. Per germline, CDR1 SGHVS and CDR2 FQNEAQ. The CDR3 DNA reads TGTGCCAGCAGCTCCCGGGACAAGGGGATCAAAAGCACAGATACGCAGTATTTT. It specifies CASSSRDKGIKSTDTQYF.

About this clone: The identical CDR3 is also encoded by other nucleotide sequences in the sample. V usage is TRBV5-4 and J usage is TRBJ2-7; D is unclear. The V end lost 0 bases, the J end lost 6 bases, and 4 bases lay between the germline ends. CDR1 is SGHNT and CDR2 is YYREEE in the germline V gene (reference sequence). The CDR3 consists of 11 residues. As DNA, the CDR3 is TGTGCCAGCAGCTTGGATCGCGAGCAGTACTTC. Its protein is CASSLDREQYF.

The DNA for the CDR3 is TGTGCCAGTAGTAGGAGAGGGGCTAGCCAAGAGACCCAGTACTTC. Translated: CASSRRGASQETQYF. This chain links TRBV19 with TRBJ2-5, with D perhaps matching TRBD1 or TRBD2 (5 bases each). Germline V gene data show CDR1 as LNHDA and CDR2 as SQIVND (reference sequence). V dropped 4 bases and J dropped 1 base, with 13 bases sitting between them. CDR3 size: 15 residues.

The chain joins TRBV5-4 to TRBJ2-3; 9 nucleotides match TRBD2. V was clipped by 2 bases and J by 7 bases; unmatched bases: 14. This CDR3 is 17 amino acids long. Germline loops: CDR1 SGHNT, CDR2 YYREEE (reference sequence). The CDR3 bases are TGTGCCAGCAGCTTATTAGCGGGAGTATGGGGCAGAAATACGCAGTATTTT. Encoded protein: CASSLLAGVWGRNTQYF.

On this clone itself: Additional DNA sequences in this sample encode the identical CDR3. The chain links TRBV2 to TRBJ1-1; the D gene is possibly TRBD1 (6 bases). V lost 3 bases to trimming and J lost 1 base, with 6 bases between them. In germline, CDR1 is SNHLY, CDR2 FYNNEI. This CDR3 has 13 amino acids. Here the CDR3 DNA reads TGTGCCAGCAGTGACAGGGGGAACACTGAAGCTTTCTTT. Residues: CASSDRGNTEAFF.

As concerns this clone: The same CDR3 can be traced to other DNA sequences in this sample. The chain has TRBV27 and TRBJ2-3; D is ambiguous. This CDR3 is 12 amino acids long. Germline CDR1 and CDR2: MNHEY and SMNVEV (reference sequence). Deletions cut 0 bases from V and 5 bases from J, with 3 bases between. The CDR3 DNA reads TGTGCCAGCAGTTTATCTGGAGATACGCAGTATTTT. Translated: CASSLSGDTQYF.

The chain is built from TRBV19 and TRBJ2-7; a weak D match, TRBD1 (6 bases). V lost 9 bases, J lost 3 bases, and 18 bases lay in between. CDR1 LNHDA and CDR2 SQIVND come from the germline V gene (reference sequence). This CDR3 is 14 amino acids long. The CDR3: CARKDGTRIYEQYF. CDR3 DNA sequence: TGTGCCAGGAAAGACGGGACAAGGATCTACGAGCAGTACTTC.

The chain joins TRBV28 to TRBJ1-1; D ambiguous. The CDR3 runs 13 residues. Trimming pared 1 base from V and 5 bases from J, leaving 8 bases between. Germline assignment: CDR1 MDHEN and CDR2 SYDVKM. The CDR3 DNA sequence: TGTGCCAGCAGTTTATTAGAGGAAACTGAAGCTTTCTTT. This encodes CASSLLEETEAFF.

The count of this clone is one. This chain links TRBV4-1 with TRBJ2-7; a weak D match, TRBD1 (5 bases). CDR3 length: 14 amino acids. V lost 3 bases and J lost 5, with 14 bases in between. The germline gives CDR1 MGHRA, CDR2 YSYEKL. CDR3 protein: CASSQWGPTNEQYF. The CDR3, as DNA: TGCGCCAGCAGCCAGTGGGGCCCCACTAACGAGCAGTACTTC.

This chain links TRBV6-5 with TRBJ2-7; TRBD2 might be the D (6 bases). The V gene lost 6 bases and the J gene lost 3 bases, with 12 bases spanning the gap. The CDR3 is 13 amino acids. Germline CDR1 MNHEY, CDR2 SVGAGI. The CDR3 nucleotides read TGTGCCAGCAGGGAGGGACTGTACTACGAGCAGTACTTC. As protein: CASREGLYYEQYF.

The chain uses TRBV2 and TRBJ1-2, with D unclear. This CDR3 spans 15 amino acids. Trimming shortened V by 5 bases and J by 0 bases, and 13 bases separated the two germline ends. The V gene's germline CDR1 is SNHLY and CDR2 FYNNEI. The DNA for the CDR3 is TGTGCCAGCAGTTCCCCCTGGACTTCTAACTATGGCTACACCTTC. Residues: CASSSPWTSNYGYTF.

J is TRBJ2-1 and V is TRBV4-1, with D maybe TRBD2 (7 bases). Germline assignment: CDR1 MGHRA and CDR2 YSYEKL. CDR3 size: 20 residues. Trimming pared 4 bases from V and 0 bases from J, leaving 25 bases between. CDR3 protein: CASSLYRKGGGPSSYNEQFF. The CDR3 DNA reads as TGCGCCAGCAGCCTATACAGGAAAGGGGGGGGCCCAAGCTCCTACAATGAGCAGTTCTTC.

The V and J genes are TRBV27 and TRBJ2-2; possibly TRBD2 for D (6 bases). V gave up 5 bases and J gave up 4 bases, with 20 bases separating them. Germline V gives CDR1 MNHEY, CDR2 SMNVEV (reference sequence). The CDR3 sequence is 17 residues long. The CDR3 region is CASSPAPAGPRTGELFF. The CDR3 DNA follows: TGTGCCAGCAGTCCCGCACCCGCGGGACCGCGCACCGGGGAGCTGTTTTTT.

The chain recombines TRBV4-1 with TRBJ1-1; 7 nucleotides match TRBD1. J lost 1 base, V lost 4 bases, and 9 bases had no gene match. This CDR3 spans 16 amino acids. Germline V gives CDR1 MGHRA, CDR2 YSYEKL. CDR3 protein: CASSPGTAVRNTEAFF. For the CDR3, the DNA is TGCGCCAGCAGCCCCGGGACAGCGGTACGGAACACTGAAGCTTTCTTT.

In nucleotides, the CDR3 is TGCGCCAGCAGCGGGGGGACTAGCGGGGTCGCCTACGAGCAGTACTTC. Translated: CASSGGTSGVAYEQYF. This chain joins TRBV5-1 and TRBJ2-7, with 13 bases matching TRBD2. Looked up from germline, CDR1 is SGHRS and CDR2 is YFSETQ. This CDR3 is 16 amino acids long. V gave up 4 bases and J gave up 2 bases; unmatched junction bases: 6.

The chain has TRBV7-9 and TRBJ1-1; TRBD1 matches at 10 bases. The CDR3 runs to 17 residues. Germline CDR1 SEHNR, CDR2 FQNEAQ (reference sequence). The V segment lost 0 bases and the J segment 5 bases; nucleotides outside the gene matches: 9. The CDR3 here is CASSLAGTGERGTEAFF. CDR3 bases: TGTGCCAGCAGCTTAGCGGGGACAGGGGAAAGGGGGACTGAAGCTTTCTTT.

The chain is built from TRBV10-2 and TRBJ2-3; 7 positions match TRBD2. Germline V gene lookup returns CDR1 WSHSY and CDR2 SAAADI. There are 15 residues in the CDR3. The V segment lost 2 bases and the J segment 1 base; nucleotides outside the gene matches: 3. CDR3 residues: CASSEARGGTDTQYF. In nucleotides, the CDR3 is TGCGCCAGCAGTGAGGCTCGGGGGGGCACAGATACGCAGTATTTT.

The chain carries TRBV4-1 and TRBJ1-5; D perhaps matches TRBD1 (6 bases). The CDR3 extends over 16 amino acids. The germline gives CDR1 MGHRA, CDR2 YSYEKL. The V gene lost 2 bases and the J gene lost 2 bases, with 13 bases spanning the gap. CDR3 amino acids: CASSQTLGGRNQPQHF. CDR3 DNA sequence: TGCGCCAGCAGCCAAACGTTGGGGGGGCGCAATCAGCCCCAGCATTTT.

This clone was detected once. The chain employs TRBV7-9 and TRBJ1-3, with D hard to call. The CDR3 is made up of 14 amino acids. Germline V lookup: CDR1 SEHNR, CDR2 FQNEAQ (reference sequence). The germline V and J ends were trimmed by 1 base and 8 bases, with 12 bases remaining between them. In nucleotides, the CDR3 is TGTGCCAGCAGCTTAGTAGGGCAGCTACACACCATATATTTT. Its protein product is CASSLVGQLHTIYF.

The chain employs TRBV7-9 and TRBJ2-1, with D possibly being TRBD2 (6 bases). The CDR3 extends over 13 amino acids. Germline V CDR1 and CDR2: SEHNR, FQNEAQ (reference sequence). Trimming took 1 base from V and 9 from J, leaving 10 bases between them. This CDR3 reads CASSLGGIVEQFF. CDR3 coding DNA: TGTGCCAGCAGCTTAGGCGGGATCGTTGAGCAGTTCTTC.

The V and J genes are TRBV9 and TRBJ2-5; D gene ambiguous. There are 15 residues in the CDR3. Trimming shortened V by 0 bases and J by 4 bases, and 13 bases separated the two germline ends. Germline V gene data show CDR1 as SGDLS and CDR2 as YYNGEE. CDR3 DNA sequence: TGTGCCAGCAGCGTAGGTGGTGACATCGGAGAGACCCAGTACTTC. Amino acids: CASSVGGDIGETQYF.

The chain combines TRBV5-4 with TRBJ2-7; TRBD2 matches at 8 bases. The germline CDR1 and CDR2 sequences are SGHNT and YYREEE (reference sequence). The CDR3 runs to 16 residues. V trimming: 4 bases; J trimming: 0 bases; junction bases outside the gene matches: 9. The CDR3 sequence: CASSPKLADSSYEQYF. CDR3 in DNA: TGTGCCAGCAGCCCGAAACTAGCGGATAGCTCCTACGAGCAGTACTTC.

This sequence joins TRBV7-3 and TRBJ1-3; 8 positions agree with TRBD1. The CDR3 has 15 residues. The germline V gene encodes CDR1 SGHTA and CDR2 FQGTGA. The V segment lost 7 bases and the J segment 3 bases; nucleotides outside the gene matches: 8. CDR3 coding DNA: TGTGCCAGCACAGCGGACAGGGTATGTGGAAACACCATATATTTT. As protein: CASTADRVCGNTIYF.

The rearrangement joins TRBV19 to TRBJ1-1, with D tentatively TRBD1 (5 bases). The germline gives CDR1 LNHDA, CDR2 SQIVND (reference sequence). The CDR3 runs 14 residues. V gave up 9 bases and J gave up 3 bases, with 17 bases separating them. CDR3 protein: CASKRGVGDTEAFF. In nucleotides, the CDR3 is TGTGCCAGCAAGCGAGGGGTTGGGGACACTGAAGCTTTCTTT.

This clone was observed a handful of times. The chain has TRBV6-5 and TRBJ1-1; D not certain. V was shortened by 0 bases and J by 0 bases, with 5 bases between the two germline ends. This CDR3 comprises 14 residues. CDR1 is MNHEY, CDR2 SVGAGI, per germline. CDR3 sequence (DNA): TGTGCCAGCAGTTACTCAGTTATGAACACTGAAGCTTTCTTT. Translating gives CASSYSVMNTEAFF.

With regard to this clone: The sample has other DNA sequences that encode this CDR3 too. The CDR3 here is CASSWGTSNQPQHF. In DNA, the CDR3 is TGTGCCAGCAGTTGGGGGACGAGCAATCAGCCCCAGCATTTT. The J gene is TRBJ1-5, the V gene TRBV27; tentatively, D is TRBD1 (5 bases). The V end lost 4 bases, the J end lost 1 base, and 8 bases lay between the germline ends. The CDR3 is made up of 14 amino acids. Per germline, CDR1 MNHEY and CDR2 SMNVEV (reference sequence).